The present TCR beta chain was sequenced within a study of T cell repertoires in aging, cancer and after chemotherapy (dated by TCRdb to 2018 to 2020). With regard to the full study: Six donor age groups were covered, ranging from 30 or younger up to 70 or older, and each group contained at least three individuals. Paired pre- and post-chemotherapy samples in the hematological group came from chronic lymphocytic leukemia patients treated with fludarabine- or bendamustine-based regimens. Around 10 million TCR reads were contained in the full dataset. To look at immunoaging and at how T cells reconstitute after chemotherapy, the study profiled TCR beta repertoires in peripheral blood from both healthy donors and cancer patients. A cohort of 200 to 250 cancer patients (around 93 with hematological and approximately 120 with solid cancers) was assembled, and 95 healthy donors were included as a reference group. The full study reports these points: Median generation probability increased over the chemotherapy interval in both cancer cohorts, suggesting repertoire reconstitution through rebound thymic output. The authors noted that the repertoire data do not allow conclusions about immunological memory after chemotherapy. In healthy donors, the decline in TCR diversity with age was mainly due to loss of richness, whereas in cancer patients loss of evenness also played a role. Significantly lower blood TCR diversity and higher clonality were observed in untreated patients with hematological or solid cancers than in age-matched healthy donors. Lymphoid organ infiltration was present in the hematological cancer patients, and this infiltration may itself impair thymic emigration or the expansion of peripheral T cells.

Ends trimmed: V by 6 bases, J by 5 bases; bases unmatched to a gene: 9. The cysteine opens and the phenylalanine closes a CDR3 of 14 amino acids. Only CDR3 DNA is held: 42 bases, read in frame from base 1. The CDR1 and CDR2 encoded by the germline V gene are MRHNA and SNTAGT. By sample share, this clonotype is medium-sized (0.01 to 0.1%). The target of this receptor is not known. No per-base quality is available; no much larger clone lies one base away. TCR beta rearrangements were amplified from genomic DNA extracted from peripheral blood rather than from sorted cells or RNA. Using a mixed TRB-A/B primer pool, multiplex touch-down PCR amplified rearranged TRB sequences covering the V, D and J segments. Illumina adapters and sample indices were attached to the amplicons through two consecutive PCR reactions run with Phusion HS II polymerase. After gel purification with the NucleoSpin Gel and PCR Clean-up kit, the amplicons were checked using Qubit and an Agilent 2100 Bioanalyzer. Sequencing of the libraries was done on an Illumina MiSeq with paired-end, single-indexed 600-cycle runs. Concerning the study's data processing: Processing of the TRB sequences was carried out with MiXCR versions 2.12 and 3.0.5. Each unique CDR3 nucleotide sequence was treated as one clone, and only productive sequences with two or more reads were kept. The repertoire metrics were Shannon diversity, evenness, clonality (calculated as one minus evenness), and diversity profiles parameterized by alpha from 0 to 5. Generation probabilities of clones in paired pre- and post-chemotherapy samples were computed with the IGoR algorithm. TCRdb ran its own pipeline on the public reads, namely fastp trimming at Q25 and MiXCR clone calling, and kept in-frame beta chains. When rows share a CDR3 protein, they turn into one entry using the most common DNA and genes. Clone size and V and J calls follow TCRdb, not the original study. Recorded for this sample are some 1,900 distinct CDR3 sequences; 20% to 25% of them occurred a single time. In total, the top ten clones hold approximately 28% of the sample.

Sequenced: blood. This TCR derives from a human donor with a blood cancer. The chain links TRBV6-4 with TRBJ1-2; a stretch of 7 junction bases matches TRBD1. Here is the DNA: TGTGCCAGCAGAGCGATCGACAGGGTTTATGGCTACACCTTC. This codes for CASRAIDRVYGYTF.